This TCR beta chain originates from a study of Ad26.COV2.S vaccination and SARS-CoV-2 variants. Treatment described: some 20 received Ad26.COV2.S at low or high dose, single or two shots; about five received placebo; per-sample allocation not given. All samples were drawn on day 63, counting from the first vaccine or placebo injection. This clone has more than one count but fewer than ten. Its specificity is unknown. Study outcomes and limitations: Recipients given vaccine exceeded placebo recipients in spike-specific TCR breadth.

The protocol was immunoSEQ multiplex PCR, while the TCRdb copy is restricted to in-frame clones and leaves out a portion. The table lists 200,000 to 300,000 clones, approximately 90% of them singletons. The sequences come from peripheral blood, collected in a trial of Ad26.COV2.S vaccine versus placebo. The sequence derives from a person between 18 and 65 years old who received the Ad26.COV2.S COVID-19 vaccine or a placebo.

CDR3 DNA: TGCGCCAGCAGCCGATCTTTTGGGGGACCCGAGCAGTACTTC. Protein product: CASSRSFGGPEQYF. The chain has TRBV4-1 and TRBJ2-7; D may match TRBD1 or TRBD2 (5 bases each). Germline V gene lookup returns CDR1 MGHRA and CDR2 YSYEKL. Trimming pared 4 bases from V and 6 bases from J, leaving 16 bases between. The CDR3 runs 14 residues.